One and the same sample provided the 24 T cell receptor beta chains below, sequenced in a study of T-cell reconstitution after alpha-beta-depleted transplantation in children. Using unique molecular identifiers, the investigators prepared the TCRbeta library. TCRdb processed the PCR reads anew with MiXCR; each CDR3 protein has one entry. The sample has hundreds of thousands of distinct CDR3 sequences, roughly 13% seen once; the top ten hold 2.2%. The sample in question was PBMCs, mostly from graft donor cells, obtained 360 days after TCRalphabeta/CD19-depleted stem cell transplant. Receptors originate from a male patient aged 10-17 years who had a stem cell transplant for acute myeloid leukemia, so the T cells may come from the graft donor.

The V gene is TRBV7-2, the J gene TRBJ2-1; 7 bases are shared with TRBD1. Germline CDR1 is SGHTA and CDR2 is FQGNSA. Trimming cost V 2 bases and J 3 bases; bases outside gene matches: 7. This CDR3 region has 16 residues. CDR3 sequence reads: CASSLPQGIFYNEQFF. The CDR3 bases are TGTGCCAGCAGCTTACCACAGGGGATTTTCTACAATGAGCAGTTCTTC.

This clonotype has just one count. The V and J genes are TRBV6-5 and TRBJ1-6, with unresolved D. Looked up from germline, CDR1 is MNHEY and CDR2 is SVGAGI. CDR3 length: 19 residues. Trimming stripped 0 bases from V and 8 bases from J, with 23 bases between. The CDR3 region is CASSYSSASLNLHYSPLHF. As DNA, the CDR3 is TGTGCCAGCAGTTACTCGTCCGCTTCCCTTAATCTTCATTATTCACCCCTCCACTTT.

This clonotype came up a few times. V usage is TRBV4-2 and J usage is TRBJ2-4, with D maybe TRBD2 (6 bases). The germline gives CDR1 LGHNA, CDR2 YNFKEQ. The CDR3 has 18 residues. V lost 1 base and J 0 bases, leaving 16 bases between the germline ends. DNA of the CDR3: TGTGCCAGCAGCCAAGTAGCGGCCGCTGTTCTAGCCAAAAACATTCAGTACTTC. Translation gives CASSQVAAAVLAKNIQYF.

In this sample, this clonotype turned up a few times. The V and J genes are TRBV5-1 and TRBJ2-7; possibly TRBD1 or TRBD2 for D (6 bases each). Trimming stripped 0 bases from V and 6 bases from J, with 16 bases between. The CDR3 has 15 residues. The germline V gene has CDR1 SGHRS and CDR2 YFSETQ. The CDR3 DNA follows: TGCGCCAGCAGCTTGGAGGGGGGACGTTCTACCGAGCAGTACTTC. This sequence encodes CASSLEGGRSTEQYF.

This clonotype has a handful of counts. J is TRBJ2-7 and V is TRBV5-1; 7 positions agree with TRBD2. Germline assignment: CDR1 SGHRS and CDR2 YFSETQ. V lost 0 bases, J lost 6 bases, and 9 bases stayed unmatched. The CDR3 consists of 15 residues. CDR3 nucleotide sequence: TGCGCCAGCAGCTTGGTCCAGCGGGAAGGTTCCGAGCAGTACTTC. It yields the protein CASSLVQREGSEQYF.

The table lists this clonotype with a few counts. This chain links TRBV25-1 with TRBJ2-3, with a tentative D call TRBD2 (5 bases). Per germline, CDR1 MGHDK and CDR2 SYGVNS. CDR3 size: 13 residues. Trimming shortened V by 1 base and J by 7 bases, and 9 bases separated the two germline ends. CDR3 DNA: TGTGCCAGCAGTGAATGGGAGCATTATACGCAGTATTTT. Translation gives CASSEWEHYTQYF.

This clonotype was found a few times. This rearrangement joins TRBV10-3 to TRBJ1-1, with D perhaps TRBD1 (5 bases). With 6 bases removed from V and 2 bases from J, the gap between germline ends came to 16 bases. The CDR3 covers 15 residues. Germline lookup yields CDR1 ENHRY and CDR2 SYGVKD. CDR3: CAISVASGTNTEAFF. For the CDR3, the DNA is TGTGCCATCAGCGTCGCATCCGGGACTAACACTGAAGCTTTCTTT.

This clonotype has only a few counts. The chain carries TRBV12-3 or TRBV12-4 and TRBJ2-7; D not resolved. Trimming took off 3 bases at V and 0 bases at J, with 12 bases between the two ends. This CDR3 has 15 residues. CDR3 DNA sequence: TGTGCCAGCAGTTTTTCCTCCCCGCCCTCCTACGAGCAGTACTTC. Protein product: CASSFSSPPSYEQYF.

This clonotype was seen repeatedly, ten times or more. CDR3 DNA sequence: TGTGCCAGCAGCTTAGCGGGGCGCTTCGGCGAGCAGTACTTC. It codes for CASSLAGRFGEQYF. The genes are TRBV7-9 and TRBJ2-7; D is possibly TRBD1 (5 bases). This CDR3 is built from 14 residues. Germline lookup yields CDR1 SEHNR and CDR2 FQNEAQ (reference sequence). Trimming shortened V by 0 bases and J by 6 bases, and 12 bases separated the two germline ends.

V is TRBV11-3 and J is TRBJ2-6; D is possibly TRBD1 or TRBD2 (5 bases each). Per germline, CDR1 SGHNT and CDR2 YENEEA. The CDR3 has 17 residues. The ends were cut back, 0 bases at V and 0 bases at J, with 9 bases in the middle. In DNA, the CDR3 is TGTGCCAGCAGCTTAGAACCAGGGACCTCTGGGGCCAACGTCCTGACTTTC. Translating gives CASSLEPGTSGANVLTF. Full variable domain (outside the CDR3, taken from reference TRBV11-3 and TRBJ2-6): EAGVVQSPRYKIIEKKQPVAFWCNPISGHNTLYWYLQNLGQGPELLIRYENEEAVDDSQLPKDRFSAERLKGVDSTLKIQPAELGDSAVYLCASSLEPGTSGANVLTFGAGSRLTVL.

At least ten counts were recorded for this clonotype. V and J are TRBV4-3 and TRBJ2-5; D uncertain. Germline V gene lookup returns CDR1 LGHNA and CDR2 YSLEER. This CDR3 spans 13 amino acids. Trimming removed 0 bases from V and 5 bases from J, with 7 bases in between. The CDR3 DNA is TGCGCCAGCAGCCAAGAGGGATGGGAGACCCAGTACTTC. The encoded protein is CASSQEGWETQYF.

As for this clonotype: This may be a read error, as it is one base from a much larger clone. The CDR3 ends on some other residue instead of the conserved phenylalanine or tryptophan, so this is likely a read error. The genes are TRBV29-1 and TRBJ1-1; no definite D call. The germline gives CDR1 SQVTM, CDR2 ANQGSEA. The germline V and J ends were trimmed by 7 bases and 1 base, with 13 bases remaining between them. The CDR3 sequence is 13 residues long. The CDR3 DNA reads as TGCAGCGCCCGCCTTCCCAGGAACACTGAAGCTTTCCTT. Protein sequence: CSARLPRNTEAFL.

This clonotype turned up a few times. The chain employs TRBV7-9 and TRBJ2-5; D tentatively reads TRBD1 or TRBD2 (5 bases each). Trimming cost V 5 bases and J 2 bases, with 15 bases left between them. The CDR3 is 15 amino acids. Germline V gene data show CDR1 as SEHNR and CDR2 as FQNEAQ (reference sequence). CDR3 region: CASSLYGGNQETQYF. The CDR3 coding sequence is TGTGCCAGCAGCCTTTATGGGGGAAATCAAGAGACCCAGTACTTC.

The sample holds a few counts of this clonotype. This chain links TRBV7-6 with TRBJ1-1; the D is unclear. The CDR3 is 16 amino acids. V was clipped by 1 base and J by 1 base, with 13 bases between them. Looked up from germline, CDR1 is SGHVS and CDR2 is FNYEAQ. Here the CDR3 reads CASSLGAPSANTEAFF. In nucleotides, the CDR3 is TGTGCCAGCAGCTTAGGGGCACCTAGCGCGAACACTGAAGCTTTCTTT.

The sample holds many counts of this clonotype. The rearrangement links TRBV6-1 to TRBJ2-7; D is possibly TRBD2 (6 bases). CDR1 and CDR2 (germline): MNHNS, SASEGT. Trimming cost V 4 bases and J 3 bases, with 7 bases left between them. This CDR3 comprises 12 residues. CDR3 DNA sequence: TGTGCCAGCAGTGGGGGAGGCTACGAGCAGTACTTC. Protein: CASSGGGYEQYF.

The J gene is TRBJ2-3, the V gene TRBV20-1; 8 bases are a match to TRBD1. The CDR3 runs 16 residues. The V segment lost 5 bases and the J segment 1 base; nucleotides outside the gene matches: 11. Germline CDR1 reads DFQATT; CDR2 reads SNEGSKA (reference sequence). CDR3 DNA sequence: TGCAGTGCTCATGCAGAGACAGGGGAAGGCACAGATACGCAGTATTTT. Its protein product is CSAHAETGEGTDTQYF.

This clonotype appeared many times. The chain employs TRBV7-9 and TRBJ2-3; possibly TRBD1 for D (5 bases). Per germline, CDR1 SEHNR and CDR2 FQNEAQ (reference sequence). V was clipped by 6 bases and J by 4 bases, with 11 bases between them. The CDR3 is 13 residues long. For the CDR3, the DNA is TGTGCCAGCAGGCCCTCCAGGGCAGATACGCAGTATTTT. This sequence encodes CASRPSRADTQYF.

The rearrangement uses TRBV5-1 and TRBJ2-7; possibly TRBD1 for D (6 bases). Per the germline V gene, CDR1 is SGHRS and CDR2 is YFSETQ. The CDR3 runs to 14 residues. The V end was cut by 7 bases, the J end by 3 bases, with 17 bases between. The CDR3 loop is CASSPEDSLYEQYF. Written as DNA, the CDR3 is TGCGCCAGCTCTCCTGAGGACAGTCTCTACGAGCAGTACTTC.

This clonotype was counted a few times. The V call is TRBV11-2, the J call TRBJ1-4; D is possibly TRBD1 (6 bases). The V gene's germline CDR1 is SGHAT and CDR2 FQNNGV. This CDR3 has 18 amino acids. V shed 6 bases and J shed 7 bases, with 27 bases lying between them. CDR3 sequence (DNA): TGTGCCAGCAGACCTAAGGGGGGACCAGGGTTCATAGGTGAAAAACTGTTTTTT. Encoded protein: CASRPKGGPGFIGEKLFF.

The chain employs TRBV2 and TRBJ2-7, with D perhaps assigned TRBD1 or TRBD2 (5 bases each). CDR3 length: 15 residues. Germline loops: CDR1 SNHLY, CDR2 FYNNEI. Trimming removed 6 bases at V and 3 bases at J, with 18 bases between. The CDR3 DNA is TGTGCCAGCAGCGGTGGGACCCGAAGAGACTACGAGCAGTACTTC. Amino acids: CASSGGTRRDYEQYF.

This clonotype was counted ten times or more. The V and J genes are TRBV20-1 and TRBJ2-2; D may be TRBD2 (6 bases). CDR1 is DFQATT and CDR2 is SNEGSKA in the germline V gene (reference sequence). This CDR3 contains 14 residues. V lost 6 bases to trimming and J lost 6 bases, with 17 bases between them. The CDR3 loop is CSAQRAIVAGELFF. The CDR3 region has the DNA TGCAGTGCCCAGCGGGCCATCGTGGCCGGGGAGCTGTTTTTT.

This rearrangement joins TRBV18 to TRBJ2-7; a possible D gene is TRBD2 (6 bases). Germline CDR1 reads KGHSH; CDR2 reads LQKENI. Trimming removed 2 bases from V and 2 bases from J, with 19 bases in between. The CDR3 runs to 17 residues. The CDR3 here is CASSPWMGGAGPYEQYF. The CDR3 DNA follows: TGTGCCAGCTCACCATGGATGGGGGGAGCGGGCCCCTACGAGCAGTACTTC.

The chain has TRBV18 and TRBJ2-3; D is unclear. Trimming shortened V by 4 bases and J by 0 bases, and 11 bases separated the two germline ends. CDR3 length: 15 residues. The germline V gene encodes CDR1 KGHSH and CDR2 LQKENI. The CDR3 region is CASSLSTLSTDTQYF. CDR3 sequence (DNA): TGTGCCAGCTCACTGAGTACGTTGAGCACAGATACGCAGTATTTT.

The rearrangement links TRBV28 to TRBJ1-5, with D possibly being TRBD1 (6 bases). The germline gives CDR1 MDHEN, CDR2 SYDVKM. Between the trimmed V and J ends, which lost 8 bases and 3 bases, there was a span of 20 bases. This CDR3 has 16 residues. CDR3 bases: TGTGCCAGCTTCCAGGGGAGTCCCGGTTACAATCAGCCCCAGCATTTT. This gives the protein CASFQGSPGYNQPQHF.